Sequencing of this T cell receptor (beta chain) was carried out in a study of blood T cell repertoires in COVID-19. The method was immunoSEQ multiplex PCR; TCRdb's version includes in-frame clones alone and lacks a portion of them. The sample comprises tens of thousands of clones, roughly 85% of which are singletons, and roughly 1.4% rests with the top ten. The CDR3 sequence is 15 residues long. Germline CDR1 and CDR2: MNHNS and SASEGT. Trimming removed 1 base from V and 4 bases from J, with 10 bases in between. The receptor's source is a woman in her fifties or sixties with acute or convalescent COVID-19. The V and J genes are TRBV6-1 and TRBJ1-4, with D uncertain. The specimen was peripheral blood. Written as DNA, the CDR3 is TGTGCCAGCAGTGAAGTGGGCAGCTTTAATGAAAAACTGTTTTTT. Amino acids: CASSEVGSFNEKLFF.